Following are 27 T cell receptor beta chains from one sample sequenced in a study of beta chain features in type 1 diabetes. Expressed TCRB transcripts were sequenced after all isolated RNA was converted to cDNA. The table came from immunoSEQ multiplex PCR; TCRdb's copy has only in-frame clones and leaves some out. Here the sample spans about 230,000 clones, 9.6% being singletons. Material: naive CD4+ T cells from blood. All receptors come from a young woman in good health.

This clone has only a few counts. The chain recombines TRBV28 with TRBJ2-1; D gene unclear. The CDR3 sequence is 12 residues long. Trimming left V 2 bases short and J 7 bases short, with 6 bases between. The V gene's germline CDR1 is MDHEN and CDR2 SYDVKM. CDR3: CASSLAGNEQFF. The CDR3 DNA reads as TGTGCCAGCAGTTTAGCCGGGAATGAGCAGTTCTTC.

This clone showed up just a few times. The chain links TRBV5-1 to TRBJ1-1; tentatively, D is TRBD1 (6 bases). Germline assignment: CDR1 SGHRS and CDR2 YFSETQ. The CDR3 length is 14 residues. With 1 base removed from V and 3 bases from J, the gap between germline ends came to 10 bases. CDR3 coding DNA: TGCGCCAGCAGCTTGTCAGGGGTCGACACTGAAGCTTTCTTT. This gives the protein CASSLSGVDTEAFF.

This chain joins TRBV7-3 and TRBJ1-1; a weak D match, TRBD1 (5 bases). This CDR3 contains 11 residues. The germline CDR1 and CDR2 sequences are SGHTA and FQGTGA. V was clipped by 2 bases and J by 8 bases, with 6 bases between them. CDR3 amino acids: CASSLGGEAFF. The CDR3 region has the DNA TGTGCCAGCAGCTTAGGGGGGGAAGCTTTCTTT. The whole variable domain, remainder taken from reference TRBV7-3 and TRBJ1-1, is GAGVSQTPSNKVTEKGKYVELRCDPISGHTALYWYRQSLGQGPEFLIYFQGTGAADDSGLPNDRFFAVRPEGSVSTLKIQRTERGDSAVYLCASSLGGEAFFGQGTRLTVV.

This clone was picked up a small number of times. V usage is TRBV30 and J usage is TRBJ1-1; D not resolved. Per the germline V gene, CDR1 is GTSNPN and CDR2 is SVGIG (reference sequence). This CDR3 comprises 14 residues. Trimming removed 1 base from V and 4 bases from J, with 13 bases in between. The CDR3 reads CAWSGSLFGTEAFF. The CDR3 bases are TGTGCCTGGAGTGGGTCATTGTTCGGCACTGAAGCTTTCTTT.

The V gene is TRBV6-5, the J gene TRBJ1-1; 7 nucleotides align to TRBD1. This CDR3 region has 12 residues. Germline assignment: CDR1 MNHEY and CDR2 SVGAGI. The V gene end was trimmed by 5 bases and the J gene end by 7 bases; junction bases not matched to a gene: 4. This CDR3 reads CASSKTGIEAFF. DNA of the CDR3: TGTGCCAGCAGTAAGACAGGGATTGAAGCTTTCTTT.

This clone appeared a few times. The rearrangement links TRBV27 to TRBJ1-3; D not certain. V dropped 4 bases and J dropped 4 bases, with 2 bases sitting between them. This CDR3 comprises 11 residues. CDR1 MNHEY and CDR2 SMNVEV come from the germline V gene (reference sequence). The CDR3 coding sequence is TGTGCCAGCAGTTCGGGAAACACCATATATTTT. Translating gives CASSSGNTIYF.

The V call is TRBV21-1, the J call TRBJ2-5; the table's D call TRBD2 went unverified against the DNA. TRBV21-1 is a recognized pseudogene. The CDR3 runs to 16 residues. CDR3 amino acids: CASSMWRLAAQETQYF. CDR3 nucleotides: TGTGCCAGCAGCATGTGGAGACTAGCGGCCCAAGAGACCCAGTACTTC.

The rearrangement links TRBV19 to TRBJ2-3; 8 bases map to TRBD1. With V trimmed by 10 bases and J by 6 bases, 15 bases remained unmatched. There are 15 residues in the CDR3. Germline V gene sequence: CDR1 LNHDA, CDR2 SQIVND (reference sequence). The chain's CDR3 is CATHPGQGAVDTQYF. In nucleotides, the CDR3 is TGTGCCACCCACCCCGGACAGGGAGCGGTGGATACGCAGTATTTT.

The chain links TRBV2 to TRBJ1-4, with D possibly TRBD1 on 5 matching bases. The CDR3 runs to 14 residues. The V end lost 6 bases, the J end lost 7 bases, and 15 bases lay between the germline ends. The germline CDR1 and CDR2 sequences are SNHLY and FYNNEI. The CDR3 here is CASREGFRSEKLFF. CDR3 bases: TGTGCCAGCAGGGAGGGGTTTAGAAGTGAAAAACTGTTTTTT.

The chain combines TRBV14 with TRBJ2-7; 8 nucleotides match TRBD1. CDR1 and CDR2 from the germline V gene are SGHDN and FVKESK. V lost 4 bases, J lost 5 bases, and 13 bases stayed unmatched. CDR3 length: 16 amino acids. DNA of the CDR3: TGTGCCAGCAGCCTTAGAGGTGCAGGGGGCTTGCACGAGCAGTACTTC. It is translated as CASSLRGAGGLHEQYF.

The CDR3 region is CASRNTRAAGEETQYF. CDR3 DNA: TGCGCCAGCAGAAATACAAGGGCTGCGGGAGAAGAGACCCAGTACTTC. V is TRBV5-1 and J is TRBJ2-5; 7 bases map to TRBD2. Germline CDR1 and CDR2: SGHRS and YFSETQ. The CDR3 runs 16 residues. After removal of 5 bases from V and 3 bases from J, the junction contained 13 bases not matched to a gene.

This rearrangement joins TRBV19 to TRBJ1-3; 7 nucleotides agree with TRBD1. This CDR3 has 16 residues. V was clipped by 6 bases and J by 4 bases; unmatched bases: 12. CDR1 is LNHDA, CDR2 SQIVND, per germline (reference sequence). Here the CDR3 reads CASSTVQGIKGNTIYF. The CDR3 nucleotides are TGTGCCAGTAGCACCGTACAGGGGATTAAAGGAAACACCATATATTTT.

The rearrangement joins TRBV30 to TRBJ1-1, with D unresolved. Germline V lookup: CDR1 GTSNPN, CDR2 SVGIG (reference sequence). The CDR3 sequence is 16 residues long. Trimming shortened V by 4 bases and J by 4 bases, and 22 bases separated the two germline ends. This chain's CDR3 is CAWIVGVRVGSTEAFF. The CDR3 DNA reads as TGTGCCTGGATTGTTGGGGTGCGGGTTGGGAGCACTGAAGCTTTCTTT.

The chain recombines TRBV7-2 with TRBJ2-2; TRBD2 is a possible D gene (5 bases). Per germline, CDR1 SGHTA and CDR2 FQGNSA. CDR3 size: 15 residues. V lost 5 bases and J 1 base, leaving 11 bases between the germline ends. CDR3 in DNA: TGTGCCAGCAGCCTGGACTTCATGAACACCGGGGAGCTGTTTTTT. Amino acid sequence: CASSLDFMNTGELFF.

This clone was seen a handful of times. The chain joins TRBV14 to TRBJ2-5; possible D gene TRBD2, 6 bases. The germline V and J ends were trimmed by 5 bases and 4 bases, with 14 bases remaining between them. Germline CDR1 is SGHDN and CDR2 is FVKESK. The CDR3 is 14 amino acids. Written as DNA, the CDR3 is TGTGCCAGCAGCGCGGGACTCGCAGCAGAGACCCAGTACTTC. Its translation is CASSAGLAAETQYF.

The rearrangement uses TRBV30 and TRBJ2-2; 8 bases line up with TRBD2. This CDR3 is built from 14 residues. Germline values: CDR1 GTSNPN, CDR2 SVGIG (reference sequence). The J segment lost 6 bases and the V segment lost 5 bases, leaving 8 bases of the junction unmatched. The CDR3 sequence is CAWVPGLVSGELFF. CDR3 nucleotide sequence: TGTGCCTGGGTGCCGGGACTAGTCTCCGGGGAGCTGTTTTTT.

V is TRBV29-1 and J is TRBJ1-2; D is ambiguous. CDR1 SQVTM and CDR2 ANQGSEA come from the germline V gene. The V gene lost 3 bases and the J gene lost 8 bases, with 10 bases spanning the gap. This CDR3 contains 11 residues. CDR3 loop: CSVDAGRGYTF. The CDR3 nucleotides read TGCAGCGTTGACGCGGGGAGAGGCTACACCTTC.

This clone was observed a few times. The chain is built from TRBV19 and TRBJ2-7; D might be TRBD2 (5 bases). This CDR3 has 15 amino acids. V was trimmed by 3 bases and J by 7 bases, leaving 19 bases between them. Looked up from germline, CDR1 is LNHDA and CDR2 is SQIVND (reference sequence). The CDR3 sequence is CASSILGSVTGEQYF. The CDR3, as DNA: TGTGCCAGTAGTATCCTGGGTAGCGTCACGGGGGAGCAGTACTTC.

The V gene is TRBV4-1, the J gene TRBJ2-2; 7 bases map to TRBD2. The CDR3 has 16 amino acids. The trim removed 4 bases at V and 9 bases at J, leaving 14 bases unmatched. Germline CDR1 reads MGHRA; CDR2 reads YSYEKL. The CDR3 nucleotides read TGCGCCAGCAGCCGGGACTACCAAGAAGGATTATGGGAGCTGTTTTTT. Translation: CASSRDYQEGLWELFF.

In this sample, this clone turned up a few times. V and J are TRBV4-1 and TRBJ2-7, with a weak D call TRBD2 (6 bases). Germline lookup yields CDR1 MGHRA and CDR2 YSYEKL. The CDR3 has 17 residues. V was cut by 4 bases and J by 2 bases, with 21 bases left in between. CDR3 sequence (DNA): TGCGCCAGCAGCCGGGGGGAGTCAGCAGTGGAGCCCTACGAGCAGTACTTC. Its protein product is CASSRGESAVEPYEQYF.

V and J are TRBV29-1 and TRBJ2-1, with TRBD2 matching 10 bases. Per germline, CDR1 SQVTM and CDR2 ANQGSEA. After removal of 5 bases from V and 6 bases from J, the junction contained 7 bases not matched to a gene. There are 14 residues in the CDR3. The CDR3 reads CSVQGAGGPNEQFF. CDR3 nucleotide sequence: TGCAGCGTTCAAGGAGCGGGAGGGCCCAATGAGCAGTTCTTC.

This clone was seen more than once but under ten times. This sequence joins TRBV9 and TRBJ1-4; D is undetermined. Germline CDR1 is SGDLS and CDR2 is YYNGEE. V lost 2 bases to trimming and J lost 6 bases, with 11 bases between them. This CDR3 is 14 amino acids long. CDR3 coding DNA: TGTGCCAGCAGCGTCCGCCCGGAGGATGAAAAACTGTTTTTT. Its protein product is CASSVRPEDEKLFF.

The chain links TRBV7-2 to TRBJ2-3; TRBD2 matches 10 bases. This CDR3 has 17 residues. CDR1 is SGHTA and CDR2 is FQGNSA in the germline V gene. V was clipped by 5 bases and J by 1 base; unmatched bases: 9. CDR3 loop: CASSPRTSGVRTDTQYF. The CDR3 coding sequence is TGTGCCAGCAGCCCCCGAACTAGCGGGGTCCGCACAGATACGCAGTATTTT.

In its sample, this clone was seen once. The chain links TRBV9 to TRBJ2-3, with 10 nucleotides matching TRBD1. This CDR3 has 16 amino acids. Germline V gene sequence: CDR1 SGDLS, CDR2 YYNGEE. V lost 2 bases, J lost 2 bases, and 5 bases stayed unmatched. The CDR3 sequence: CASSVTGGGFTDTQYF. CDR3 DNA sequence: TGTGCCAGCAGCGTGACAGGGGGCGGTTTCACAGATACGCAGTATTTT. Drawing the rest from reference TRBV9 and TRBJ2-3, the complete variable domain is DSGVTQTPKHLITATGQRVTLRCSPRSGDLSVYWYQQSLDQGLQFLIQYYNGEERAKGNILERFSAQQFPDLHSELNLSSLELGDSALYFCASSVTGGGFTDTQYFGPGTRLTVL.

V and J are TRBV28 and TRBJ2-7, with TRBD2 matching over 10 bases. Unmatched junction bases numbered 15, after V lost 6 bases and J lost 7 bases. Looked up from germline, CDR1 is MDHEN and CDR2 is SYDVKM. The CDR3 contains 16 residues. The CDR3 nucleotides read TGTGCCAGCAGCACACCGGGACTAGCGTCCCCGTGGGAGCAGTACTTC. Its protein product is CASSTPGLASPWEQYF. The full variable domain, rest sourced from reference TRBV28 and TRBJ2-7, is DVKVTQSSRYLVKRTGEKVFLECVQDMDHENMFWYRQDPGLGLRLIYFSYDVKMKEKGDIPEGYSVSREKKERFSLILESASTNQTSMYLCASSTPGLASPWEQYFGPGTRLTVT.

The chain links TRBV4-2 to TRBJ2-7, with 9 bases that match TRBD2. This CDR3 has 18 amino acids. Germline V gene data show CDR1 as LGHNA and CDR2 as YNFKEQ. J was trimmed by 0 bases and V by 0 bases; bases with no gene match: 9. The CDR3 DNA is TGTGCCAGCAGCCAAGATCCGGCGGGGGGGCATAACTCCTACGAGCAGTACTTC. Its translation: CASSQDPAGGHNSYEQYF.

Points on this clone: This sample also contains other DNA sequences that code for the same CDR3. The chain combines TRBV19 with TRBJ1-2; D gene unclear. Germline assignment: CDR1 LNHDA and CDR2 SQIVND (reference sequence). The CDR3 is 11 amino acids. The V and J ends lost 6 bases and 4 bases respectively, with 6 bases between them. The CDR3 protein is CASSRVYGYTF. CDR3 DNA: TGTGCCAGTAGCCGGGTCTATGGCTACACCTTC.